The 28 T cell receptor beta chains reported below all come from one sample, sequenced in a study of blood T cells in healthy people across ages. Alongside a J-beta primer mix, a sample-barcoded 5' primer served in a second PCR lasting roughly 6 to 12 cycles. MiXCR, applied by TCRdb to the 5' RACE reads, yields one record per CDR3 protein. The data show 1.5 million to 2 million distinct CDR3 sequences, approximately 30% seen once. Sequenced: blood. The receptors come from a woman aged 25-40 years in good health.

The genes are TRBV15 and TRBJ2-3, with 11 bases lining up with TRBD1. The ends lost 5 bases at V and 1 base at J; junction bases unmatched: 5. The germline V gene has CDR1 LNHNV and CDR2 YYDKDF (reference sequence). The CDR3 totals 16 residues. CDR3 loop: CATSRTGGWGTDTQYF. In nucleotides, the CDR3 is TGTGCCACCAGCCGGACAGGGGGCTGGGGCACAGATACGCAGTATTTT.

The chain combines TRBV6-5 with TRBJ1-2, with TRBD1 matching 8 bases. V lost 8 bases to trimming and J lost 7 bases; unmatched junction nucleotides: 6. Per germline, CDR1 MNHEY and CDR2 SVGAGI. The CDR3 is made up of 12 amino acids. CDR3: CASGQGRGGYTF. CDR3 DNA: TGTGCCAGCGGACAGGGTAGGGGTGGCTACACCTTC.

The rearrangement uses TRBV28 and TRBJ2-3; D call uncertain. The V end was cut by 6 bases, the J end by 4 bases, with 14 bases between. The CDR3 length is 14 residues. Germline CDR1 reads MDHEN; CDR2 reads SYDVKM. The CDR3 DNA reads as TGTGCCAGCAGACTCCCCAGGTCGGCAGATACGCAGTATTTT. Translation gives CASRLPRSADTQYF. The complete variable domain, with remaining parts taken from reference TRBV28 and TRBJ2-3, reads DVKVTQSSRYLVKRTGEKVFLECVQDMDHENMFWYRQDPGLGLRLIYFSYDVKMKEKGDIPEGYSVSREKKERFSLILESASTNQTSMYLCASRLPRSADTQYFGPGTRLTVL.

This clonotype was seen a handful of times. V and J are TRBV24-1 and TRBJ2-5; 10 positions agree with TRBD2. The CDR3 length is 17 residues. The V gene end was trimmed by 4 bases and the J gene end by 2 bases; junction bases not matched to a gene: 9. CDR1 KGHDR and CDR2 SFDVKD come from the germline V gene. For the CDR3, the DNA is TGTGCCACCAGTGACCCCGCTAGCGGGGGCAAACAAGAGACCCAGTACTTC. This translates into CATSDPASGGKQETQYF.

This clonotype has a handful of counts. The CDR3 nucleotides read TGTGCCAGCAGTTATTCGAAGACCCCCCCTGAAGCTTTCTTT. This sequence encodes CASSYSKTPPEAFF. The J gene is TRBJ1-1, the V gene TRBV6-6; no definite D call. V gave up 3 bases and J gave up 6 bases, with 14 bases separating them. The CDR3 runs to 14 residues. CDR1 is MNHNY, CDR2 SVGAGI, per germline (reference sequence).

This clonotype showed up many times. This sequence joins TRBV12-3 or TRBV12-4 and TRBJ2-4; TRBD2 matches at 10 bases. CDR3 size: 15 residues. V lost 6 bases and J lost 10; bases outside the gene matches: 12. This CDR3 reads CASSLRTSGLSIQYF. The CDR3 region has the DNA TGTGCCAGCAGCCTGAGGACTAGCGGACTCTCAATTCAGTACTTC.

This clonotype was observed at least ten times. The V gene is TRBV29-1, the J gene TRBJ2-1; D is perhaps TRBD1 or TRBD2 (5 bases each). Germline V gives CDR1 SQVTM, CDR2 ANQGSEA. The CDR3 runs 14 residues. V was clipped by 6 bases and J by 10 bases, with 22 bases between them. For the CDR3, the DNA is TGCAGCGTAAACCGGGACGTCGGACCTAGCGAGCAGTTCTTC. Protein product: CSVNRDVGPSEQFF.

This clonotype has just a few counts. The chain joins TRBV6-5 to TRBJ1-1; D gene ambiguous. CDR1 and CDR2 from the germline V gene are MNHEY and SVGAGI. The CDR3 contains 14 residues. V was clipped by 2 bases and J by 6 bases, with 13 bases between them. The chain's CDR3 is CASSYRRVGAEAFF. The CDR3 DNA follows: TGTGCCAGCAGTTACAGAAGAGTCGGGGCTGAAGCTTTCTTT.

This clonotype was observed a few times. The V gene is TRBV5-1, the J gene TRBJ1-1; the D gene is possibly TRBD1 (6 bases). Trimming shortened V by 0 bases and J by 3 bases, and 12 bases separated the two germline ends. The CDR3 covers 15 residues. In germline, CDR1 is SGHRS, CDR2 YFSETQ. CDR3: CASSLVGAGDTEAFF. The CDR3, as DNA: TGCGCCAGCAGCTTGGTCGGGGCAGGGGACACTGAAGCTTTCTTT.

This clonotype occurred a few times. The chain carries TRBV27 and TRBJ1-2, with TRBD1 matching 7 bases. V shed 0 bases, J shed 1 base, and the junction held 2 bases outside the gene matches. CDR1 and CDR2 from the germline V gene are MNHEY and SMNVEV (reference sequence). The CDR3 has 15 amino acids. CDR3 sequence: CASSLSGGGNYGYTF. The CDR3, as DNA: TGTGCCAGCAGTTTATCAGGGGGCGGTAACTATGGCTACACCTTC.

Of note for this clonotype: Germline is not matched at one junction end, which may reflect a read error. The V call is TRBV12-3 or TRBV12-4, the J call TRBJ2-1; D may be TRBD1 or TRBD2 (5 bases each). This CDR3 contains 13 residues. The CDR3 region has the DNA TGTGCCAGCAGCTTAGGGACCGACCGTCAGCAGTTCTTC. Residues: CASSLGTDRQQFF.

This clonotype came up a few times. This chain joins TRBV12-3 or TRBV12-4 and TRBJ2-1; the match to TRBD2 covers 12 bases. Germline trimming cut 6 bases from V and 3 bases from J; bases unmatched to any gene: 3. This CDR3 is built from 15 residues. CDR3: CASRQTSGGYNEQFF. The CDR3 DNA reads as TGTGCCAGCAGACAGACTAGCGGGGGCTACAATGAGCAGTTCTTC.

This clonotype was counted only a few times. The chain employs TRBV10-1 and TRBJ2-1; the match to TRBD2 covers 7 bases. Germline CDR1 is WNHNN and CDR2 is SYGVQD (reference sequence). The CDR3 totals 15 residues. Germline trimming cut 0 bases from V and 14 bases from J; bases unmatched to any gene: 13. CDR3 nucleotide sequence: TGCGCCAGCAGTGAGTCTAGACCACCGGGAGGCCCGGAGTTCTTC. It specifies CASSESRPPGGPEFF.

This clonotype was seen ten or more times. The rearrangement joins TRBV20-1 to TRBJ2-7, with TRBD2 matching over 7 bases. CDR1 DFQATT and CDR2 SNEGSKA come from the germline V gene (reference sequence). CDR3 size: 14 residues. The V and J ends lost 5 bases and 0 bases, in that order; junction bases with no gene match: 7. The CDR3 region has the DNA TGCAGTGCTCTCAGGCTAGCGGTCTCCTACGAGCAGTACTTC. Translation gives CSALRLAVSYEQYF.

This clonotype showed up just a few times. The V call is TRBV7-8, the J call TRBJ2-7, with a tentative D call TRBD2 (6 bases). Germline V lookup: CDR1 SGHVS, CDR2 FQNEAQ. CDR3 size: 16 residues. V was cut by 5 bases and J by 5 bases, with 22 bases left in between. The CDR3 region has the DNA TGTGCCAGCAGCGAGAGCATACCGGGAGTTTGGGACGAGCAGTACTTC. As protein: CASSESIPGVWDEQYF.

This clonotype has only a few counts. The chain links TRBV7-2 to TRBJ2-1; 9 nucleotides align to TRBD2. Germline trimming cut 1 base from V and 8 bases from J; bases unmatched to any gene: 6. The length of the CDR3 is 15 residues. CDR1 is SGHTA and CDR2 is FQGNSA in the germline V gene. CDR3 loop: CASSLDGGGGYEQFF. DNA for the CDR3: TGTGCCAGCAGCTTAGATGGCGGGGGGGGATATGAGCAGTTCTTC.

The chain carries TRBV2 and TRBJ2-3; unclear D gene. V shed 7 bases and J shed 0 bases, with 11 bases lying between them. The CDR3 is made up of 14 amino acids. From germline, CDR1 is SNHLY and CDR2 FYNNEI. The CDR3 coding sequence is TGTGCCAGCAACCGGCGATACAGCACAGATACGCAGTATTTT. It is translated as CASNRRYSTDTQYF. Drawing the rest from reference TRBV2 and TRBJ2-3, the complete variable domain is EPEVTQTPSHQVTQMGQEVILRCVPISNHLYFYWYRQILGQKVEFLVSFYNNEISEKSEIFDDQFSVERPDGSNFTLKIRSTKLEDSAMYFCASNRRYSTDTQYFGPGTRLTVL.

For this clonotype: This may be a read error: a much more frequent sequence differs by one nucleotide. This chain connects TRBV29-1 to TRBJ2-7; D unclear. The CDR3 is made up of 13 amino acids. Germline assignment: CDR1 SQVTM and CDR2 ANQGSEA. The CDR3 nucleotides are TGCAGCGTTGTGGGTAGGGAATTCTACGAGCGGTACTTC. This gives the protein CSVVGREFYERYF.

The sample holds many counts of this clonotype. CDR3 bases: TGTGCCACCAGCAGGGGGACAGGGGGTAAAGAGACCCAGTACTTC. Translating it yields CATSRGTGGKETQYF. The J gene is TRBJ2-5, the V gene TRBV15, with TRBD1 matching 11 bases. CDR3 length: 15 amino acids. Looked up from germline, CDR1 is LNHNV and CDR2 is YYDKDF (reference sequence). Losses at the gene ends were 3 bases for V and 3 bases for J; bases not matched to a gene: 3. Looking up the rest from reference TRBV15 and TRBJ2-5 gives the full variable domain: DAMVIQNPRYQVTQFGKPVTLSCSQTLNHNVMYWYQQKSSQAPKLLFHYYDKDFNNEADTPDNFQSRRPNTSFCFLDIRSPGLGDTAMYLCATSRGTGGKETQYFGPGTRLLVL.

The table lists this clonotype with a few counts. The V gene is TRBV6-5, the J gene TRBJ2-4, with 8 bases lining up with TRBD2. Per the germline V gene, CDR1 is MNHEY and CDR2 is SVGAGI. V lost 8 bases to trimming and J lost 0 bases; unmatched junction nucleotides: 6. The CDR3 covers 15 residues. The chain's CDR3 is CASSRGGLAKNIQYF. In DNA form, the CDR3 reads TGTGCCAGCTCTCGGGGGGGGCTAGCCAAAAACATTCAGTACTTC.

There are a few counts of this clonotype. The chain employs TRBV12-3 or TRBV12-4 and TRBJ2-7, with D tentatively TRBD2 (6 bases). This CDR3 is built from 17 residues. V shed 4 bases and J shed 0 bases, with 19 bases lying between them. The chain's CDR3 is CASSSSGQGISSYEQYF. In DNA form, the CDR3 reads TGTGCCAGCAGTTCCAGCGGGCAGGGCATCTCCTCCTACGAGCAGTACTTC.

This clonotype was seen more than once but under ten times. V and J are TRBV20-1 and TRBJ2-1, with TRBD2 matching over 7 bases. The CDR3 runs to 17 residues. V was clipped by 6 bases and J by 4 bases; unmatched bases: 18. The V gene's germline CDR1 is DFQATT and CDR2 SNEGSKA (reference sequence). The CDR3 DNA sequence: TGCAGTGCCTCACTAACGGGACGGGGGAGGGATTACAATGAGCAGTTCTTC. This translates into CSASLTGRGRDYNEQFF.

This clonotype was seen a few times. Possible read error: a much larger clone is one base away. The chain recombines TRBV7-2 with TRBJ2-5; 9 nucleotides agree with TRBD2. From germline, CDR1 is SGHTA and CDR2 FQGNSA. This CDR3 spans 15 amino acids. V was pared by 11 bases and J by 2 bases, with 12 bases of the junction left unmatched. The CDR3: CAGTSGGSIQETQYF. As DNA, the CDR3 is TGTGCCGGCACAAGCGGGGGGTCGATACAAGAGACCCAGTACTTC.

This clonotype has only a few counts. The chain employs TRBV4-1 and TRBJ1-6; the D is unclear. The CDR3 loop spans 13 amino acids. Germline-derived CDR1 and CDR2 are MGHRA and YSYEKL. Trimming pared 0 bases from V and 10 bases from J, leaving 7 bases between. This CDR3 reads CASSQETGSPLHF. The CDR3 nucleotides are TGCGCCAGCAGCCAAGAGACGGGGTCACCCCTCCACTTT.

V and J are TRBV11-2 and TRBJ2-5, with TRBD2 as a possible D gene (5 bases). V lost 5 bases and J lost 2, with 18 bases in between. The CDR3 covers 16 residues. Germline loops: CDR1 SGHAT, CDR2 FQNNGV. The CDR3: CASSVRDRTAQETQYF. The DNA for the CDR3 is TGTGCCAGCAGCGTTCGGGATCGCACTGCACAAGAGACCCAGTACTTC.

The CDR3 sequence is CASSPPSVGETQYF. The CDR3 DNA reads as TGTGCCAGCTCACCACCCTCCGTAGGAGAGACCCAGTACTTC. The chain uses TRBV18 and TRBJ2-5; D is undetermined. CDR1 is KGHSH and CDR2 is LQKENI in the germline V gene. Trimming removed 0 bases at V and 4 bases at J, with 9 bases between. The CDR3 runs 14 residues.

The J gene is TRBJ1-6, the V gene TRBV11-3; D unresolved. Trimming cost V 3 bases and J 9 bases, with 9 bases left between them. Per the germline V gene, CDR1 is SGHNT and CDR2 is YENEEA. This CDR3 is built from 13 residues. CDR3 DNA sequence: TGTGCCAGCAGCTTGACGGTTTCTTCACCCCTCCACTTT. This gives the protein CASSLTVSSPLHF. The variable domain in full, completed from reference TRBV11-3 and TRBJ1-6, reads EAGVVQSPRYKIIEKKQPVAFWCNPISGHNTLYWYLQNLGQGPELLIRYENEEAVDDSQLPKDRFSAERLKGVDSTLKIQPAELGDSAVYLCASSLTVSSPLHFGNGTRLTVT.

In its sample, this clonotype was seen many times. This chain connects TRBV9 to TRBJ1-6, with D unresolved. V was trimmed by 4 bases and J by 6 bases, leaving 11 bases between them. This CDR3 is built from 14 residues. CDR1 and CDR2 (germline): SGDLS, YYNGEE. The DNA of the CDR3 is TGTGCCAGCAGCCTCGCGACGGTTAATTCACCCCTCCACTTT. This encodes CASSLATVNSPLHF.